The rows below give T cell receptor beta chains drawn from one sample of a study of sequential checkpoint blockade in melanoma. TCRdb keeps only in-frame clones here, not all; method: immunoSEQ multiplex PCR. Among several thousand clones listed, around 17% were seen once. This specimen was tumor tissue (inferred from file names), taken from a patient given nivolumab and ipilimumab in sequence. These receptors all stem from a human donor with melanoma. CDR3s include the opening cysteine and the closing phenylalanine or tryptophan. Each record gives: J gene, D gene, V gene, clone size, CDR3 protein, CDR3 DNA. A D gene is named only where the DNA matches it firmly. Where a row states a size, it is once, few, many or the class of an expanded clone; other rows omit it.

TRBJ1-5 | . | TRBV11-3 | many | CASSAGHQNQPQHF | TGTGCCAGCAGCGCCGGACACCAGAATCAGCCCCAGCATTTT
TRBJ2-1 | . | TRBV14 | . | CASSQDIEQFF | TGTGCCAGCAGCCAGGATATCGAGCAGTTCTTC
TRBJ1-6 | . | TRBV11-3 | medium-sized | CASSLAEGWNSPLHF | TGTGCCAGCAGCTTGGCCGAGGGGTGGAATTCACCCCTCCACTTT
TRBJ1-2 | . | TRBV28 | few | CASSPKYRDRNYGYTF | TGTGCCAGCAGTCCAAAATACAGGGACCGGAACTATGGCTACACCTTC
TRBJ1-4 | . | TRBV19 | . | CASSPPVGNRLFF | TGTGCCAGTAGTCCACCGGTCGGGAATAGACTGTTTTTT
TRBJ2-2 | . | TRBV29-1 | few | CSVGAGIDTGELFF | TGCAGCGTTGGGGCAGGGATTGACACCGGGGAGCTGTTTTTT
TRBJ1-2 | . | TRBV6-8 | many | CASSSFRSSNYGYTF | TGTGCCAGCAGCTCGTTCAGGAGTTCTAACTATGGCTACACCTTC
TRBJ1-2 | TRBD1 | TRBV6-8 | few | CASSYWDRPNYGYTF | TGTGCCAGCAGTTATTGGGACAGACCTAACTATGGCTACACCTTC
TRBJ2-7 | . | TRBV29-1 | once | CSVRTVSYEQYF | TGCAGCGTGAGGACGGTCTCCTACGAGCAGTACTTC
TRBJ2-7 | TRBD1 | TRBV6-8 | medium-sized | CASSPSGTARYEQYF | TGTGCCAGCAGCCCTTCCGGGACAGCGCGCTACGAGCAGTACTTC
TRBJ2-7 | TRBD2 | TRBV11-3 | many | CASSQGTSGSSYEQYF | TGTGCCAGCAGCCAAGGTACTAGCGGGAGCTCCTACGAGCAGTACTTC